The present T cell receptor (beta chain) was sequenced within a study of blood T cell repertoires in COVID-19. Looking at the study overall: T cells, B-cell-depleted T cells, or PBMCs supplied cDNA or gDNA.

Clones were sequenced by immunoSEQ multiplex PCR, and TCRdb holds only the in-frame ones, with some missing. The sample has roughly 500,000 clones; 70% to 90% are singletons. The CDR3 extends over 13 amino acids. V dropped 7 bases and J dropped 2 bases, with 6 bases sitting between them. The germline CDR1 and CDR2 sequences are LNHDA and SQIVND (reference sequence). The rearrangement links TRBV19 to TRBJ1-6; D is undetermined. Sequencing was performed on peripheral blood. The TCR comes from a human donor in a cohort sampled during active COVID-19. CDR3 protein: CASTSAYNSPLHF. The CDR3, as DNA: TGTGCCAGTACTAGCGCCTATAATTCACCCCTCCACTTT.